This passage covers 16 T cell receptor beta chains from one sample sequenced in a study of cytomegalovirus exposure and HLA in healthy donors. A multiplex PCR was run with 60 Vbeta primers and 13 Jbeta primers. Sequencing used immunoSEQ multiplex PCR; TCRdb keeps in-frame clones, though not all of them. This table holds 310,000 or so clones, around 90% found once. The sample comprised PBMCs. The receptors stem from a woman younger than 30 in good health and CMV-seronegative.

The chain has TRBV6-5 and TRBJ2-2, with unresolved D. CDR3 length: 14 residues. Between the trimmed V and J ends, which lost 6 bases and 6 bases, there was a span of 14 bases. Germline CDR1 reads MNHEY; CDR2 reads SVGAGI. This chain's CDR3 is CASRPQEYSGELFF. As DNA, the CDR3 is TGTGCCAGCAGGCCGCAAGAGTATTCCGGGGAGCTGTTTTTT.

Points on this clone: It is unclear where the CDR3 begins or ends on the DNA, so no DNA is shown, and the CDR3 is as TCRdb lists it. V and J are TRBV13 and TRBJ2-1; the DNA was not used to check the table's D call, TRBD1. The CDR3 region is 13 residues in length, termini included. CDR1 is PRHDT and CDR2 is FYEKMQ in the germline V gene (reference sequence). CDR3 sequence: CASSWGPGAEEFF.

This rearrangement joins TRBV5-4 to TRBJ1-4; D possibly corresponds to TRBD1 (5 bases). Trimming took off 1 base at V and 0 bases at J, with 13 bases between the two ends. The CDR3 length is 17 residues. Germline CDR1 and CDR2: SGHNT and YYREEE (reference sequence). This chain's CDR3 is CASSLLGQGTTNEKLFF. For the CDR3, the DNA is TGTGCCAGCAGCTTGTTGGGGCAGGGAACAACTAATGAAAAACTGTTTTTT.

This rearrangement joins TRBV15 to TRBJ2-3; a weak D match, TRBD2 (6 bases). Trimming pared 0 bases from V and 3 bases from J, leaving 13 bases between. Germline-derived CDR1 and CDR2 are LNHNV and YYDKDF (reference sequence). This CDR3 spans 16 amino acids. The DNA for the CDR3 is TGTGCCACCAGCAGAGATCGTGGGGGAGGTACAGATACGCAGTATTTT. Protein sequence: CATSRDRGGGTDTQYF.

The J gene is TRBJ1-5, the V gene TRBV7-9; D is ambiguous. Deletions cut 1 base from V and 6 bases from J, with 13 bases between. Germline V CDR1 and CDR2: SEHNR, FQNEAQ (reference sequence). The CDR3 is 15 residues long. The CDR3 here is CASSLDSERGQPQHF. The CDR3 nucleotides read TGTGCCAGCAGCTTAGACTCCGAAAGAGGTCAGCCCCAGCATTTT.

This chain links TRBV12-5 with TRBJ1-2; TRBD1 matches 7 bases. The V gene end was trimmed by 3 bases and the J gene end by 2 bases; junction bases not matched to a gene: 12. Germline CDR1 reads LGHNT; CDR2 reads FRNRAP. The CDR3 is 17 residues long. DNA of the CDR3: TGTGCTAGTGGTTTTCGGACAGGAGCCCCCACCAACTATGGCTACACCTTC. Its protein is CASGFRTGAPTNYGYTF.

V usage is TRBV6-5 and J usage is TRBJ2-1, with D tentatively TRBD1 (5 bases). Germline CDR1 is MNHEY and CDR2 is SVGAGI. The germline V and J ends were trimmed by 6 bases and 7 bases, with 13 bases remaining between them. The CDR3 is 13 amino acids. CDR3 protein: CASSQGPWNEQFF. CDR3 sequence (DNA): TGTGCCAGCAGCCAGGGCCCTTGGAATGAGCAGTTCTTC.

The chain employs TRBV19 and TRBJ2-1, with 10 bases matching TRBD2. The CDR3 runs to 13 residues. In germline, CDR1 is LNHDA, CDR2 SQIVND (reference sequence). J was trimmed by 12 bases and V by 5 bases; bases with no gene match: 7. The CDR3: CASSSTSGEMQFF. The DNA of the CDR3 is TGTGCCAGTAGTTCAACTAGCGGGGAGATGCAGTTCTTC.

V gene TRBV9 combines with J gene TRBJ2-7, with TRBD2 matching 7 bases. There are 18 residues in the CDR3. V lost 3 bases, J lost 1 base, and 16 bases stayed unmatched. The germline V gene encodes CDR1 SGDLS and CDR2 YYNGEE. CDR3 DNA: TGTGCCAGCAGCGCCCCTGGGAGGGGCGGGAGTAATTCCTACGAGCAGTACTTC. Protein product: CASSAPGRGGSNSYEQYF.

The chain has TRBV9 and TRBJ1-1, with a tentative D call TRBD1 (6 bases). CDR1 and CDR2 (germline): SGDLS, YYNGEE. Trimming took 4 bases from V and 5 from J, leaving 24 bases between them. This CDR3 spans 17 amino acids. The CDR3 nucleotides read TGTGCCAGCAGCCCGAGTCGAGGGGGGGGAGAGGGTACTGAAGCTTTCTTT. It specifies CASSPSRGGGEGTEAFF.

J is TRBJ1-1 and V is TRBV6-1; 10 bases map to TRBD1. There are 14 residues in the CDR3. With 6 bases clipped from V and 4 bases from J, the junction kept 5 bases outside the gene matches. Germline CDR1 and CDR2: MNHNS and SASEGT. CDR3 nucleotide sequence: TGTGCCAGCAGCGCGACAGGGGGCGGCACTGAAGCTTTCTTT. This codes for CASSATGGGTEAFF.

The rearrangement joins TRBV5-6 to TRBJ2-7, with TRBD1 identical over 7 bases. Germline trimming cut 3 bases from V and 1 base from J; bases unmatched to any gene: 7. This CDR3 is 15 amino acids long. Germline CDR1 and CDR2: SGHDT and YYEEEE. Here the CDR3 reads CASSSPSTGSYEQYF. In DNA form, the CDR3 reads TGTGCCAGCAGCTCACCTTCGACAGGGTCCTACGAGCAGTACTTC.

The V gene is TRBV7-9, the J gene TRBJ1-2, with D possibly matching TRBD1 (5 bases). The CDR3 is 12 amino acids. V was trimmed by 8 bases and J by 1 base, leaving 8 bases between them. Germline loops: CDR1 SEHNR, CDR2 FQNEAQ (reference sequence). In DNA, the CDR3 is TGTGCCAGCCACAGGAGTAACTATGGCTACACCTTC. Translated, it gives CASHRSNYGYTF. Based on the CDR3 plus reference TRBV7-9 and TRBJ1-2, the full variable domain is DTGVSQNPRHKITKRGQNVTFRCDPISEHNRLYWYRQTLGQGPEFLTYFQNEAQLEKSRLLSDRFSAERPKGSFSTLEIQRTEQGDSAMYLCASHRSNYGYTFGSGTRLTVV.

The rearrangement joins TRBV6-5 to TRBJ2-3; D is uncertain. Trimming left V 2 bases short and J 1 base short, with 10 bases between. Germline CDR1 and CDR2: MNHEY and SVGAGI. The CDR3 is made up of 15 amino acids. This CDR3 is CASSYGYAGTDTQYF. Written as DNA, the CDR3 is TGTGCCAGCAGTTACGGGTACGCGGGCACAGATACGCAGTATTTT.

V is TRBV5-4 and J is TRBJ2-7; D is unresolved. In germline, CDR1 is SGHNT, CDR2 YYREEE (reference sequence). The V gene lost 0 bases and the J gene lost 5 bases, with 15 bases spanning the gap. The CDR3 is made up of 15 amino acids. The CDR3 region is CASSLGVYRSDEQYF. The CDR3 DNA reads TGTGCCAGCAGCTTGGGGGTTTATCGGAGCGACGAGCAGTACTTC.

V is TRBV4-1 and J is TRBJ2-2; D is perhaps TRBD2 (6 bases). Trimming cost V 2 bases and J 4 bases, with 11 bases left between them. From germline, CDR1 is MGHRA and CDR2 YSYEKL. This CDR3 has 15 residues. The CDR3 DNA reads TGCGCCAGCAGCCAACTGCGGGAAGGCACCGGGGAGCTGTTTTTT. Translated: CASSQLREGTGELFF.